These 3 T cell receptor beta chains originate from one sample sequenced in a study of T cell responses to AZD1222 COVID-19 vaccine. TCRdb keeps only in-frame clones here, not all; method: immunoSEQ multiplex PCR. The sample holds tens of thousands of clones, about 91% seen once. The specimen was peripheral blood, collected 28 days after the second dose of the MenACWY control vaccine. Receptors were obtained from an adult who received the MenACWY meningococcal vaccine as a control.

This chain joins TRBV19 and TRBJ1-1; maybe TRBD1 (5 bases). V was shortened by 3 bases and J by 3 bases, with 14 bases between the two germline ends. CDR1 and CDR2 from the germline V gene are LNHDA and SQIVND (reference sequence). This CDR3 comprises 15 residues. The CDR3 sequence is CASSIQGLADTEAFF. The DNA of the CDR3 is TGTGCCAGTAGTATCCAGGGTTTAGCTGACACTGAAGCTTTCTTT. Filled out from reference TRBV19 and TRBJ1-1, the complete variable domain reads DGGITQSPKYLFRKEGQNVTLSCEQNLNHDAMYWYRQDPGQGLRLIYYSQIVNDFQKGDIAEGYSVSREKKESFPLTVTSAQKNPTAFYLCASSIQGLADTEAFFGQGTRLTVV.

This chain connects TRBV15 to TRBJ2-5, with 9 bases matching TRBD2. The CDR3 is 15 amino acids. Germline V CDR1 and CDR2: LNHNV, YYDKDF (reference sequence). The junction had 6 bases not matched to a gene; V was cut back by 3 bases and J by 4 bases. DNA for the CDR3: TGTGCCACCAGCAGGCGGGGGGGCCGGGGAGAGACCCAGTACTTC. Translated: CATSRRGGRGETQYF.

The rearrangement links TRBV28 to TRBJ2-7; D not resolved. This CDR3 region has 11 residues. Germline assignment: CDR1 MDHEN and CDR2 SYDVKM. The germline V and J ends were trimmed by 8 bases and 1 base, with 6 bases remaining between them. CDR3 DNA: TGTGCCAGCCTAGGGTCCTACGAGCAGTACTTC. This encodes CASLGSYEQYF.